Listed here are 22 T cell receptor beta chains from one sample, sequenced in a study of T cells in tuberculosis. Using immunoSEQ multiplex PCR, the repertoire was profiled, and TCRdb retains in-frame clones only, with some absent. The sample lists 38,000 or so clones; 95% were seen once. Material: PBMCs. The receptors were sampled from a donor aged 10 to 29 with latent tuberculosis or without tuberculosis infection.

V is TRBV30 and J is TRBJ1-1, with D maybe TRBD1 (6 bases). The CDR3 totals 15 residues. CDR1 is GTSNPN, CDR2 SVGIG, per germline (reference sequence). Trimming took off 1 base at V and 3 bases at J, with 15 bases between the two ends. CDR3 DNA sequence: TGTGCCTGGAGTGCTCTTGGGGAGGGGGACACTGAAGCTTTCTTT. Its translation is CAWSALGEGDTEAFF.

The chain has TRBV27 and TRBJ2-7; 8 bases align to TRBD1. Per the germline V gene, CDR1 is MNHEY and CDR2 is SMNVEV (reference sequence). CDR3 length: 14 residues. Trimming took 6 bases from V and 2 from J; bases not matched to a gene: 6. For the CDR3, the DNA is TGTGCCAGCAGAAGACAGGGGTTACCCTACGAGCAGTACTTC. Encoded protein: CASRRQGLPYEQYF.

This clone was observed once. The genes are TRBV5-1 and TRBJ1-4; 7 bases align to TRBD1. Trimming at V came to 3 bases and at J to 3 bases, leaving 8 bases not matched to a gene. This CDR3 spans 16 amino acids. Germline V lookup: CDR1 SGHRS, CDR2 YFSETQ. CDR3 protein: CASSSQLQGPNEKLFF. In nucleotides, the CDR3 is TGCGCCAGCAGCTCGCAGTTACAGGGGCCTAATGAAAAACTGTTTTTT.

This chain links TRBV28 with TRBJ1-6; D not resolved. The germline gives CDR1 MDHEN, CDR2 SYDVKM. V was pared by 6 bases and J by 6 bases, with 24 bases between. The CDR3 consists of 18 residues. The chain's CDR3 is CASRSGPNIGTRNSPLHF. DNA of the CDR3: TGTGCCAGCAGGTCGGGTCCTAACATTGGAACCCGTAATTCACCCCTCCACTTT. Filled out from reference TRBV28 and TRBJ1-6, the complete variable domain reads DVKVTQSSRYLVKRTGEKVFLECVQDMDHENMFWYRQDPGLGLRLIYFSYDVKMKEKGDIPEGYSVSREKKERFSLILESASTNQTSMYLCASRSGPNIGTRNSPLHFGNGTRLTVT.

The chain is built from TRBV27 and TRBJ1-2, with 8 bases matching TRBD1. The length of the CDR3 is 14 residues. V lost 5 bases and J lost 6; bases outside the gene matches: 8. Germline loops: CDR1 MNHEY, CDR2 SMNVEV (reference sequence). DNA of the CDR3: TGTGCCAGCAGTCCGCAGGGGGCGGGGGATGGCTACACCTTC. It is translated as CASSPQGAGDGYTF.

This sequence joins TRBV5-1 and TRBJ2-3; possible D gene TRBD2, 5 bases. V shed 0 bases and J shed 2 bases, with 13 bases lying between them. Germline V gene data show CDR1 as SGHRS and CDR2 as YFSETQ. CDR3 length: 16 residues. CDR3 residues: CASSLGGSPTTDTQYF. The CDR3 DNA sequence: TGCGCCAGCAGCTTGGGAGGGTCTCCCACCACAGATACGCAGTATTTT.

The chain couples TRBV28 to TRBJ1-5; no clear D gene. CDR1 is MDHEN, CDR2 SYDVKM, per germline. V lost 7 bases to trimming and J lost 5 bases, with 9 bases between them. This CDR3 contains 12 residues. CDR3 region: CASTGSHQPQHF. The CDR3 region has the DNA TGTGCCAGCACAGGATCACATCAGCCCCAGCATTTT.

The DNA for the CDR3 is TGTGCCAGCAGCCGGGGGGACAGGGACGATTCACCCCTCCACTTT. It codes for CASSRGDRDDSPLHF. The chain recombines TRBV11-2 with TRBJ1-6; 9 bases fit TRBD1. Germline values: CDR1 SGHAT, CDR2 FQNNGV. The CDR3 consists of 15 residues. Trimming cost V 5 bases and J 8 bases; bases outside gene matches: 7.

This clone appeared a single time. The V gene is TRBV28, the J gene TRBJ1-4, with TRBD1 identical over 12 bases. Germline V gene lookup returns CDR1 MDHEN and CDR2 SYDVKM. The CDR3 length is 17 residues. The junction had 12 bases not matched to a gene; V was cut back by 5 bases and J by 8 bases. The CDR3 nucleotides read TGTGCCAGCAGTGTAGGGACAGGGGGCGTGAGTCGGGAAAAACTGTTTTTT. It is translated as CASSVGTGGVSREKLFF.

This chain uses TRBV15 with TRBJ2-7; TRBD2 aligns across 7 bases. The CDR3 consists of 15 residues. CDR1 LNHNV and CDR2 YYDKDF come from the germline V gene (reference sequence). V lost 0 bases to trimming and J lost 3 bases; unmatched junction nucleotides: 5. CDR3 residues: CATSRDLSGNYEQYF. For the CDR3, the DNA is TGTGCCACCAGCAGAGATTTAAGCGGGAACTACGAGCAGTACTTC.

This clone was seen just once. DNA of the CDR3: TGTGCCAGCAGTTTACGGGGGATGGAAACTGAAGCTTTCTTT. The encoded protein is CASSLRGMETEAFF. The V gene is TRBV28, the J gene TRBJ1-1, with D perhaps TRBD1 (5 bases). This CDR3 has 14 amino acids. The V gene lost 2 bases and the J gene lost 5 bases, with 12 bases spanning the gap. Germline lookup yields CDR1 MDHEN and CDR2 SYDVKM. Full variable domain (outside the CDR3, taken from reference TRBV28 and TRBJ1-1): DVKVTQSSRYLVKRTGEKVFLECVQDMDHENMFWYRQDPGLGLRLIYFSYDVKMKEKGDIPEGYSVSREKKERFSLILESASTNQTSMYLCASSLRGMETEAFFGQGTRLTVV.

The CDR3 nucleotides read TGCGCCAGCAGCCGTGGGACTAGCGGGGGGGACAATGAGCAGTTCTTC. The encoded protein is CASSRGTSGGDNEQFF. The V and J genes are TRBV5-1 and TRBJ2-1; 16 positions match TRBD2. Germline CDR1 reads SGHRS; CDR2 reads YFSETQ. The V segment lost 4 bases and the J segment 5 bases; nucleotides outside the gene matches: 3. The CDR3 extends over 16 amino acids.

The chain links TRBV7-6 to TRBJ2-1; no firm D call. CDR3 size: 15 residues. Trimming removed 5 bases from V and 2 bases from J, with 13 bases in between. Germline V CDR1 and CDR2: SGHVS, FNYEAQ. The DNA of the CDR3 is TGTGCCAGCAGCGAGAGCCCCCTTGCCTACAATGAGCAGTTCTTC. Amino acid sequence: CASSESPLAYNEQFF.

The V call is TRBV6-5, the J call TRBJ1-3, with D possibly matching TRBD1 (6 bases). Trimming cost V 10 bases and J 1 base, with 14 bases left between them. CDR1 is MNHEY, CDR2 SVGAGI, per germline. The CDR3 covers 14 residues. The DNA of the CDR3 is TGTGCCACCGCATTAGGGGGATCTGGAAACACCATATATTTT. Translated, it gives CATALGGSGNTIYF.

The chain is built from TRBV27 and TRBJ1-6; TRBD1 might be the D (5 bases). The CDR3 is 21 residues long. Germline CDR1 is MNHEY and CDR2 is SMNVEV (reference sequence). The germline V and J ends were trimmed by 3 bases and 5 bases, with 29 bases remaining between them. The CDR3 nucleotides read TGTGCCAGCAGTTTGTCCCGTCGGCTTCTACTAGCGGGGGAAGATAATTCACCCCTCCACTTT. Protein product: CASSLSRRLLLAGEDNSPLHF.

The gene calls are TRBV28 and TRBJ2-7, with a tentative D call TRBD2 (5 bases). Deletions cut 10 bases from V and 1 base from J, with 17 bases between. Germline V lookup: CDR1 MDHEN, CDR2 SYDVKM. This CDR3 is built from 14 residues. CDR3 sequence (DNA): TGTGCCATCATGAGGTCACCGGGGTCCTACGAGCAGTACTTC. It is translated as CAIMRSPGSYEQYF.

V usage is TRBV27 and J usage is TRBJ2-7; the D gene is possibly TRBD1 (6 bases). This CDR3 is 15 amino acids long. From germline, CDR1 is MNHEY and CDR2 SMNVEV (reference sequence). With 5 bases removed from V and 1 base from J, the gap between germline ends came to 15 bases. The CDR3 here is CASSPDGGGSYEQYF. Here the CDR3 DNA reads TGTGCCAGCAGTCCAGATGGGGGCGGGTCCTACGAGCAGTACTTC.

This rearrangement joins TRBV30 to TRBJ1-3; D unresolved. V was clipped by 3 bases and J by 7 bases, with 10 bases between them. The CDR3 sequence is 12 residues long. The germline V gene has CDR1 GTSNPN and CDR2 SVGIG (reference sequence). The CDR3 nucleotides are TGTGCCTGGAGCCCGTCCTCCAACACCATATATTTT. It encodes CAWSPSSNTIYF.

This clone was counted once. The chain employs TRBV2 and TRBJ1-1; D may be TRBD1 (6 bases). The germline V gene has CDR1 SNHLY and CDR2 FYNNEI. The CDR3 is 12 amino acids. Trimming removed 5 bases from V and 5 bases from J, with 9 bases in between. The CDR3 loop reads CASSTRGTEAFF. Here the CDR3 DNA reads TGTGCCAGCAGTACCAGGGGAACTGAAGCTTTCTTT.

The chain links TRBV5-1 to TRBJ2-7; D possibly corresponds to TRBD2 (7 bases). V lost 3 bases and J 3 bases, leaving 10 bases between the germline ends. The CDR3 has 13 residues. Germline CDR1 and CDR2: SGHRS and YFSETQ. CDR3 in amino acids: CASSSGGGYEQYF. DNA for the CDR3: TGCGCCAGCAGCTCGGGGGGCGGCTACGAGCAGTACTTC.

The V call is TRBV30, the J call TRBJ2-2; D unclear. Germline loops: CDR1 GTSNPN, CDR2 SVGIG (reference sequence). This CDR3 has 15 amino acids. The V end was cut by 1 base, the J end by 5 bases, with 14 bases between. CDR3 residues: CAWSANRLRTGELFF. The CDR3 DNA reads TGTGCCTGGAGTGCAAACCGACTTAGAACCGGGGAGCTGTTTTTT.

This chain joins TRBV6-4 and TRBJ2-1, with D unclear. Germline V gene sequence: CDR1 MRHNA, CDR2 SNTAGT. This CDR3 has 17 residues. The V end lost 0 bases, the J end lost 0 bases, and 12 bases lay between the germline ends. The CDR3 is CASSDSATSSSYNEQFF. The CDR3 nucleotides are TGTGCCAGCAGTGACTCCGCTACTTCAAGCTCCTACAATGAGCAGTTCTTC.